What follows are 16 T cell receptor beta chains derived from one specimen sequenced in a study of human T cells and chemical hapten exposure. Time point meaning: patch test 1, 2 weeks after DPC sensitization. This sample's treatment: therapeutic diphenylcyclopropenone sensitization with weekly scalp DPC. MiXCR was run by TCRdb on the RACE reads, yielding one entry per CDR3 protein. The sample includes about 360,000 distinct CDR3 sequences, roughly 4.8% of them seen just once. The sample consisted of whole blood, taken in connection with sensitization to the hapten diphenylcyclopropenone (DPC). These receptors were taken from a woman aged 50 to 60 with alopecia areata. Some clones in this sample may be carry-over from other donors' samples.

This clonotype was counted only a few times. The DNA of the CDR3 is TGCAGTGCTAGACCCCTCGGAGGGGACAGGGGTGAGGCTTTCTTT. This sequence encodes CSARPLGGDRGEAFF. The V and J genes are TRBV20-1 and TRBJ1-1, with 10 bases lining up with TRBD1. The V segment lost 2 bases and the J segment 11 bases; nucleotides outside the gene matches: 14. The V gene's germline CDR1 is DFQATT and CDR2 SNEGSKA (reference sequence). This CDR3 is built from 15 residues.

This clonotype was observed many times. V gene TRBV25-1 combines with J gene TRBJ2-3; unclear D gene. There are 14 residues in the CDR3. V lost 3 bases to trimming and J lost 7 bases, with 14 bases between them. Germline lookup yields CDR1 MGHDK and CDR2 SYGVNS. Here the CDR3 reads CASSDSNGHNTQYF. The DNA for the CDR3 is TGTGCCAGCAGTGATAGCAACGGTCACAATACGCAGTATTTT. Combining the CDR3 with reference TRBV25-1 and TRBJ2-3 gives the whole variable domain EADIYQTPRYLVIGTGKKITLECSQTMGHDKMYWYQQDPGMELHLIHYSYGVNSTEKGDLSSESTVSRIRTEHFPLTLESARPSHTSQYLCASSDSNGHNTQYFGPGTRLTVL.

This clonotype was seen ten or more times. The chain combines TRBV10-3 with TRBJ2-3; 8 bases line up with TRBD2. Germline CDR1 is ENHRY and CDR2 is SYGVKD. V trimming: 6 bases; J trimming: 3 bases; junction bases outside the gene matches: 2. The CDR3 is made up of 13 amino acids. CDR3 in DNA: TGTGCCATCAGCGGGGGGGGAACAGATACGCAGTATTTT. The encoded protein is CAISGGGTDTQYF.

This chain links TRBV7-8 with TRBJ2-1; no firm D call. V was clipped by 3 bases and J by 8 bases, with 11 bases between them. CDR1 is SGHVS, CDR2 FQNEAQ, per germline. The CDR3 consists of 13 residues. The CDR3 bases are TGTGCCAGCAGCTTGGATTTTGGGGATGAGCAGTTCTTC. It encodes CASSLDFGDEQFF.

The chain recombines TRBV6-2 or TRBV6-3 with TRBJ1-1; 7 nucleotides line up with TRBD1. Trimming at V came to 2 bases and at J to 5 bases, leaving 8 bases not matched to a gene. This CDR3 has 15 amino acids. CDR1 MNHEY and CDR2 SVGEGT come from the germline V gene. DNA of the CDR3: TGTGCCAGCAGTTACCCCAGACAGGGAAAGACTGAAGCTTTCTTT. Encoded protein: CASSYPRQGKTEAFF.

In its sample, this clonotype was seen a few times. The CDR3 region is CASSSNSYEQYF. In nucleotides, the CDR3 is TGTGCCAGCAGTTCAAATTCCTACGAGCAGTACTTC. J is TRBJ2-7 and V is TRBV12-3 or TRBV12-4, with D hard to call. The CDR3 consists of 12 residues. V was pared by 4 bases and J by 1 base, with 5 bases between.

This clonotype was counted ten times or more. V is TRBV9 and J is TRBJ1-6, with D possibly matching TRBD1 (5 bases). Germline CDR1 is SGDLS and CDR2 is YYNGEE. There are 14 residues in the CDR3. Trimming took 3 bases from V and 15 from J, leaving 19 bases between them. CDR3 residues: CASSGSTGTMILHF. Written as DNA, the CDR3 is TGTGCCAGCAGCGGGAGTACTGGGACGATGATCCTCCACTTT.

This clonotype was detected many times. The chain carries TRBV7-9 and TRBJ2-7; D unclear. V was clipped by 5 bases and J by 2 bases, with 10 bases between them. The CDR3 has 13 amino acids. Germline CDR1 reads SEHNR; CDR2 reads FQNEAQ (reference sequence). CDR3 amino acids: CASSPDAAYEQYF. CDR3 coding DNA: TGTGCCAGCAGCCCGGACGCAGCCTACGAGCAGTACTTC.

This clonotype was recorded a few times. The chain's CDR3 is CASSFPGLELADTQYF. The CDR3 DNA reads TGTGCCAGCAGTTTCCCAGGACTAGAGCTGGCAGATACGCAGTATTTT. V and J are TRBV12-3 or TRBV12-4 and TRBJ2-3, with 7 bases that match TRBD2. After removal of 3 bases from V and 4 bases from J, the junction contained 10 bases not matched to a gene. The CDR3 extends over 16 amino acids.

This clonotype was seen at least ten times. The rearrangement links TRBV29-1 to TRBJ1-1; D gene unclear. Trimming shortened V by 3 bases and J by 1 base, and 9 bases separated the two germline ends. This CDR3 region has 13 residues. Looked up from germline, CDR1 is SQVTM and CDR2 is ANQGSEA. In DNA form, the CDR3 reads TGCAGCGTTGATGGTTCCCCGAACACTGAAGCTTTCTTT. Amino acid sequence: CSVDGSPNTEAFF.

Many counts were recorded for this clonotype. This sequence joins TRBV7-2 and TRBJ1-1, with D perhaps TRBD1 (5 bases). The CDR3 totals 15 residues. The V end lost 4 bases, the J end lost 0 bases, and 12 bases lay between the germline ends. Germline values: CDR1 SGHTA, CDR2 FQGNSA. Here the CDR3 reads CASSSSRGLNTEAFF. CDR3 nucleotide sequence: TGTGCCAGCAGCTCCAGTAGGGGTCTGAACACTGAAGCTTTCTTT. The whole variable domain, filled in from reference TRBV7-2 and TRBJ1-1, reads GAGVSQSPSNKVTEKGKDVELRCDPISGHTALYWYRQSLGQGLEFLIYFQGNSAPDKSGLPSDRFSAERTGGSVSTLTIQRTQQEDSAVYLCASSSSRGLNTEAFFGQGTRLTVV.

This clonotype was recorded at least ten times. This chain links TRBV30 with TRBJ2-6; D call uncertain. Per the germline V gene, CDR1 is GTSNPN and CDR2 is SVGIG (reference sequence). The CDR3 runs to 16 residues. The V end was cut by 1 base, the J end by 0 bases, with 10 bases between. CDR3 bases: TGTGCCTGGAGTGCGGCCCAACCCTCTGGGGCCAACGTCCTGACTTTC. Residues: CAWSAAQPSGANVLTF.

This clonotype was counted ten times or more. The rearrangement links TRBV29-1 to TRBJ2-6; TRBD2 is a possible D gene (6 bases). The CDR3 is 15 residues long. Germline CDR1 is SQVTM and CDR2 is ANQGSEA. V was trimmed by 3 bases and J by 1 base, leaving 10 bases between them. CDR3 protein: CSVDRGSSGANVLTF. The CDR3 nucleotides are TGCAGCGTTGACCGGGGGAGTTCTGGGGCCAACGTCCTGACTTTC.

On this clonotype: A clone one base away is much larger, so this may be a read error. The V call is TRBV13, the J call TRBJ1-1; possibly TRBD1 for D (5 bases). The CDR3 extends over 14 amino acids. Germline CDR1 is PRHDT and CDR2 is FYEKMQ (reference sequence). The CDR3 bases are TGTGCCAGCAGCACCAGGGCTTTGAACATTGAAGCTTTCTTT. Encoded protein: CASSTRALNIEAFF.

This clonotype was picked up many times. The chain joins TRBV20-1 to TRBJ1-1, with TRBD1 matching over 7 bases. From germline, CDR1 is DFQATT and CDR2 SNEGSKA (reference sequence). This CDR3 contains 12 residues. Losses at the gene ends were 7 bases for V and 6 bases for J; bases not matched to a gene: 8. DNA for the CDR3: TGCAGTGTTATGAACAGGGGACCTGAAGCTTTCTTT. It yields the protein CSVMNRGPEAFF.

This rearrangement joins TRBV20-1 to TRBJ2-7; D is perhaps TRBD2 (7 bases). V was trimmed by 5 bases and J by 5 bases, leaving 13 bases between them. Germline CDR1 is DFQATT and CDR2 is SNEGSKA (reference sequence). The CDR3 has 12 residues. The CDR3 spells CSASTGGHEQYF. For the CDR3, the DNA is TGCAGTGCTTCGACCGGGGGGCACGAGCAGTACTTC.